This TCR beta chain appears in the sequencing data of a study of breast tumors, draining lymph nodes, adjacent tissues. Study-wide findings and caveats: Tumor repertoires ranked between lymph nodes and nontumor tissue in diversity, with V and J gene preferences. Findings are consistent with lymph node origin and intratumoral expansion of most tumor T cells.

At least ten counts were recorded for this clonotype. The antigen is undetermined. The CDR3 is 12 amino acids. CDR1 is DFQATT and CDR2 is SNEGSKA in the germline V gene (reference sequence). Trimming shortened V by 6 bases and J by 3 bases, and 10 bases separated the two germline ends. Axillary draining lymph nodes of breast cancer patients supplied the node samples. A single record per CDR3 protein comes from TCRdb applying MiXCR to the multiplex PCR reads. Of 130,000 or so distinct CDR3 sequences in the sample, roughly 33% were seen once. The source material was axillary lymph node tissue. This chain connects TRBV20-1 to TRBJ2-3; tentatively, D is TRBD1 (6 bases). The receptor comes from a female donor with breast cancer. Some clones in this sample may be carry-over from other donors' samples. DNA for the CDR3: TGCAGTGCACCCAGGGGAACAGATACGCAGTATTTT. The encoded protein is CSAPRGTDTQYF.